These T cell receptor beta chains were read from a single sample in a study of blood T cells in healthy people across ages. TCRdb called the 5' RACE reads again in MiXCR, with one record for every CDR3 protein. This sample has some 780,000 distinct CDR3 sequences, with roughly three fifths found just once. The material sequenced was blood. These receptors all stem from a man aged 40-50 years in good health. CDR3s leave out the opening cysteine and the closing phenylalanine or tryptophan. Each record gives: J gene, V gene, CDR3 protein.

TRBJ2-1,TRBV20-1,SARPGQGGDEQF
TRBJ1-5,TRBV7-9,ASSSYLGQGPFSNQPQH
TRBJ1-1,TRBV20-1,SASLQDTRSNEAF
TRBJ2-7,TRBV4-2,ASSQDGGRREGLYEQY
TRBJ1-4,TRBV6-5,ASGYRPTPGTVRGEKLF
TRBJ1-2,TRBV4-2,ASSQEMRDYGYT
TRBJ2-3,TRBV6-5,ASSGRAYTDTQY
TRBJ2-7,TRBV29-1,SVAPGQGYEQY
TRBJ2-1,TRBV28,ASSEDEQF
TRBJ2-7,TRBV28,ASSFHSAYEQY
TRBJ2-3,TRBV19,ASGVSTDTQY
TRBJ1-1,TRBV29-1,SVHPVTGNTEAF
TRBJ2-1,TRBV11-3,ASGTAYNEQF
TRBJ2-5,TRBV9,ASSVELYVINEQY
TRBJ2-1,TRBV7-2,ASSYTSGGARNEQF
TRBJ2-1,TRBV12-3/TRBV12-4,ASSQRGNEQF
-,TRBV7-2,ASTKGSGPYEQY
TRBJ2-5,TRBV28,ASSLSGSFYPQETQY
TRBJ2-1,TRBV7-9,ASSKGGRSGQF
TRBJ2-3,TRBV3-1,ASRLKSDTQY
TRBJ2-4,TRBV10-3,ATSEEHPVGEQY
TRBJ1-5,TRBV6-6,ASSPHGTGVVQPQH
TRBJ2-3,TRBV9,ASSGTLLAGTQY
TRBJ2-7,TRBV20-1,SAPRAGHYEQY
TRBJ1-1,TRBV9,ASGISTEAF
TRBJ2-5,TRBV4-2,ASSDSGIQEETQY
TRBJ2-1,TRBV5-1,ASSAAGTSGGLSHNEQF
TRBJ2-2,TRBV12-3/TRBV12-4,ASSFGGRTGELF
TRBJ2-1,TRBV12-5,ASGLVRGRQF